Each of the 5 T cell receptor beta chains below was sequenced from the same sample in a study of CD8 T cells in ankylosing spondylitis. TCRdb re-analysed the 5' RACE reads in MiXCR, keeping a single row per CDR3 protein. The data contain 200,000 to 300,000 distinct CDR3 sequences, less than 10% of them singletons. The sequenced sample consisted of blood, either unsorted or a sorted T cell fraction (not recorded which). These receptors all stem from a male donor with ankylosing spondylitis or in good health (not recorded which).

Ten or more counts support this clonotype. The J gene is TRBJ1-1, the V gene TRBV2; the match to TRBD1 covers 7 bases. In germline, CDR1 is SNHLY, CDR2 FYNNEI. J was trimmed by 4 bases and V by 4 bases; bases with no gene match: 6. The CDR3 consists of 14 residues. The CDR3 sequence: CASSGQGVGTEAFF. The CDR3 nucleotides read TGTGCCAGCAGTGGACAGGGCGTAGGCACTGAAGCTTTCTTT.

This clonotype was seen repeatedly, ten times or more. This sequence joins TRBV12-5 and TRBJ1-1, with D uncertain. Germline values: CDR1 LGHNT, CDR2 FRNRAP. The ends were cut back, 9 bases at V and 4 bases at J, with 18 bases in the middle. There are 14 residues in the CDR3. The CDR3 loop is CASLRRATGTEAFF. The CDR3 DNA follows: TGTGCTAGCCTGAGGCGGGCCACGGGCACTGAAGCTTTCTTT.

For this clonotype: A read error may explain this, as a much larger clone is one base away. The CDR3 here is CATSETSPGISPLHF. CDR3 coding DNA: TGTGCCACCAGTGAAACCAGCCCGGGGATTTCACCCCTCCACTTT. The chain uses TRBV6-1 and TRBJ1-6; D remains ambiguous. The CDR3 totals 15 residues. Germline CDR1 is MNHNS and CDR2 is SASEGT.

This clonotype was detected ten times or more. The rearrangement uses TRBV10-3 and TRBJ2-1, with 11 bases aligning to TRBD2. In germline, CDR1 is ENHRY, CDR2 SYGVKD. The CDR3 consists of 15 residues. The V segment lost 6 bases and the J segment 3 bases; nucleotides outside the gene matches: 4. The CDR3, as DNA: TGTGCCATCAGACCCGGACTAGCGGGCTACAATGAGCAGTTCTTC. It encodes CAIRPGLAGYNEQFF.

This clonotype was found many times. The J gene is TRBJ2-1, the V gene TRBV24-1; D is undetermined. The CDR3 runs 13 residues. V lost 4 bases and J lost 10, with 13 bases in between. Germline CDR1 is KGHDR and CDR2 is SFDVKD. The CDR3 coding sequence is TGTGCCACCAGTGACCCTGGACGGAGAGAGCAGTTCTTC. It encodes CATSDPGRREQFF.